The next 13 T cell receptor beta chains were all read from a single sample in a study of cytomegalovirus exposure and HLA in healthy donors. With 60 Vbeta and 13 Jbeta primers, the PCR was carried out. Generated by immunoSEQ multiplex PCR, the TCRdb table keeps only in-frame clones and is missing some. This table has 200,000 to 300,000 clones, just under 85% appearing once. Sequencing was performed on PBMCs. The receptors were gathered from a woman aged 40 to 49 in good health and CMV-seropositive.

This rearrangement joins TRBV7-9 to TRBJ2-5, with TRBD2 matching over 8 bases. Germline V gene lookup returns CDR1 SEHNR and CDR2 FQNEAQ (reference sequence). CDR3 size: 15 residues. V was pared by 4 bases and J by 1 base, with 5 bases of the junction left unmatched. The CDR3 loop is CASSWGAGVQETQYF. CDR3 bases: TGTGCCAGCAGCTGGGGAGCGGGAGTCCAAGAGACCCAGTACTTC.

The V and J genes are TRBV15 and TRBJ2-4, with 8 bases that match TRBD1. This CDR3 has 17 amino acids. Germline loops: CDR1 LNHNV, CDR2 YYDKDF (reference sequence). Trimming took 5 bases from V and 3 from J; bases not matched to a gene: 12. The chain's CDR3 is CATSGTQGALVKNIQYF. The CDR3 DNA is TGTGCCACCAGCGGAACGCAGGGGGCTTTGGTCAAAAACATTCAGTACTTC.

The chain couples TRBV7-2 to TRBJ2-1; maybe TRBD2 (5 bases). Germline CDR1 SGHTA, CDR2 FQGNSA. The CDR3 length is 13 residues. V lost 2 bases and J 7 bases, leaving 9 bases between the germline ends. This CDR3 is CASSLTSANEQFF. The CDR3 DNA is TGTGCCAGCAGCTTAACTAGTGCAAATGAGCAGTTCTTC.

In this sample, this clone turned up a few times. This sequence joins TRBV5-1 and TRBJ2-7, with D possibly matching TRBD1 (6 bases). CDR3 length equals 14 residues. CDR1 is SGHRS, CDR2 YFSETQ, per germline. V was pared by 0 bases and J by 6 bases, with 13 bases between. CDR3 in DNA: TGCGCCAGCAGCTTGGGGCAGGGGCCTCTCGAGCAGTACTTC. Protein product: CASSLGQGPLEQYF.

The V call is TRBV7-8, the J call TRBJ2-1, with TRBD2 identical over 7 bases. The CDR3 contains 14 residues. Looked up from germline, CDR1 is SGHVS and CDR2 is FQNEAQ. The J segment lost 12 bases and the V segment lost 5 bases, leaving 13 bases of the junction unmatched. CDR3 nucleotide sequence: TGTGCCAGCAGCGGGGCGGGAGTAGTACAATCGCAGTTCTTC. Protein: CASSGAGVVQSQFF. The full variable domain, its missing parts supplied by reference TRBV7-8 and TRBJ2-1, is GAGVSQSPRYKVAKRGQDVALRCDPISGHVSLFWYQQALGQGPEFLTYFQNEAQLDKSGLPSDRFFAERPEGSVSTLKIQRTQQEDSAVYLCASSGAGVVQSQFFGPGTRLTVL.

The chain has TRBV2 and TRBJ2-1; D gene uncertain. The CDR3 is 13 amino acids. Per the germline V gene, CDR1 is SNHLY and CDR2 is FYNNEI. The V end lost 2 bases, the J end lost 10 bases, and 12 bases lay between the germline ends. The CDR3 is CASSEITVGEQFF. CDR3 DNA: TGTGCCAGCAGTGAAATAACAGTTGGGGAGCAGTTCTTC.

This chain's CDR3 is CASSKQGGSYEQYF. Written as DNA, the CDR3 is TGTGCCAGCAGCAAACAGGGTGGGTCCTACGAGCAGTACTTC. The rearrangement links TRBV9 to TRBJ2-7; TRBD1 is a possible D gene (6 bases). The CDR3 extends over 14 amino acids. From germline, CDR1 is SGDLS and CDR2 YYNGEE. V shed 4 bases and J shed 1 base, with 12 bases lying between them.

DNA of the CDR3: TGTGCCAGCAGTTACGCGCCCAGGGGGACTGAAGCTTTCTTT. This codes for CASSYAPRGTEAFF. The rearrangement uses TRBV6-5 and TRBJ1-1, with TRBD1 matching 7 bases. This CDR3 has 14 amino acids. CDR1 and CDR2 (germline): MNHEY, SVGAGI. Unmatched junction bases numbered 5, after V lost 2 bases and J lost 5 bases.

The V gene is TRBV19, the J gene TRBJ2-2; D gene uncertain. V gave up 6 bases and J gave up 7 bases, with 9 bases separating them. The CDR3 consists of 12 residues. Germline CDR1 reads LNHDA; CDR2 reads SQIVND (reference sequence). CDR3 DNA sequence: TGTGCCAGTAGCCGATACAGCGGGGAGCTGTTTTTT. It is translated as CASSRYSGELFF.

Written as DNA, the CDR3 is TGTGCCAGTAGTATCGCGGGAACCTACGAGCAGTACTTC. The encoded protein is CASSIAGTYEQYF. The genes are TRBV19 and TRBJ2-7; D is possibly TRBD2 (6 bases). V lost 3 bases to trimming and J lost 2 bases, with 8 bases between them. Per the germline V gene, CDR1 is LNHDA and CDR2 is SQIVND (reference sequence). CDR3 length: 13 residues. Full variable domain (missing parts from reference TRBV19 and TRBJ2-7): DGGITQSPKYLFRKEGQNVTLSCEQNLNHDAMYWYRQDPGQGLRLIYYSQIVNDFQKGDIAEGYSVSREKKESFPLTVTSAQKNPTAFYLCASSIAGTYEQYFGPGTRLTVT.

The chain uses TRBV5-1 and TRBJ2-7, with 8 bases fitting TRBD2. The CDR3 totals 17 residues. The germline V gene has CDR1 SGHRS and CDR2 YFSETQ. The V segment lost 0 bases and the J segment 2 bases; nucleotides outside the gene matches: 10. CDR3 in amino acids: CASSLAPLREGTYEQYF. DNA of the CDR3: TGCGCCAGCAGCTTGGCACCCCTACGGGAGGGAACCTACGAGCAGTACTTC.

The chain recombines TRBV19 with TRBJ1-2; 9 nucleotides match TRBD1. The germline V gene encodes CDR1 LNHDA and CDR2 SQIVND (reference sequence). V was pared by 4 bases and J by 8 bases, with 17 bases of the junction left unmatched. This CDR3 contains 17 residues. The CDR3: CASSTRDRVLGPPGYTF. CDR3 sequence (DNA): TGTGCCAGTAGTACCCGGGACAGGGTTTTAGGCCCTCCCGGCTACACCTTC.

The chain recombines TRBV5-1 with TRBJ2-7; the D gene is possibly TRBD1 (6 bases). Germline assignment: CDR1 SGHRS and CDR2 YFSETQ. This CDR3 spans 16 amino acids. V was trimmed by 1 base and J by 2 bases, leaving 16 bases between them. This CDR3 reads CASSLTGSFPPYEQYF. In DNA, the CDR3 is TGCGCCAGCAGCTTGACAGGGAGTTTTCCCCCCTACGAGCAGTACTTC.